The 6 T cell receptor beta chains in this list originate from one sample, sequenced in a study of identical twins. TCRdb independently ran MiXCR on the 5' RACE reads; one entry per CDR3 protein. The repertoire holds roughly 500,000 distinct CDR3 sequences, with less than 25% as singletons. These data also formed part of another study, on T cells expressing NK-cell markers.

Material: CD4+ T cells sorted from blood. The receptors come from a woman between 18 and 30 years old in good health.

There are many counts of this clonotype. The genes are TRBV20-1 and TRBJ1-3, with 7 bases lining up with TRBD1. The CDR3 is 13 residues long. Trimming removed 3 bases from V and 4 bases from J; junction bases left unmatched: 3. CDR1 DFQATT and CDR2 SNEGSKA come from the germline V gene (reference sequence). CDR3 in amino acids: CSASRDRGNTIYF. CDR3 coding DNA: TGCAGTGCTAGTAGGGACAGAGGAAACACCATATATTTT.

V gene TRBV9 combines with J gene TRBJ2-1, with D perhaps being TRBD1 or TRBD2 (6 bases each). The CDR3 is 17 residues long. The germline V gene has CDR1 SGDLS and CDR2 YYNGEE. Trimming took 3 bases from V and 3 from J, leaving 19 bases between them. DNA of the CDR3: TGTGCCAGCAGCGAGACCCCGCACGGGGGCATCTACAATGAGCAGTTCTTC. Translated: CASSETPHGGIYNEQFF.

The CDR3 DNA reads as TGTGCCATCAGTGAGAGGGCGGACGGGACCCAGTACTTC. It codes for CAISERADGTQYF. V usage is TRBV10-3 and J usage is TRBJ2-5; D not certain. This CDR3 spans 13 amino acids. Trimming took 2 bases from V and 7 from J, leaving 11 bases between them. Germline assignment: CDR1 ENHRY and CDR2 SYGVKD.

This clonotype showed up just a few times. The V gene is TRBV20-1, the J gene TRBJ2-2; no clear D. The V gene lost 2 bases and the J gene lost 1 base, with 5 bases spanning the gap. This CDR3 contains 13 residues. In germline, CDR1 is DFQATT, CDR2 SNEGSKA (reference sequence). CDR3 bases: TGCAGTGCTAGACGACAGAACACCGGGGAGCTGTTTTTT. As protein: CSARRQNTGELFF.

This clonotype was observed a few times. This chain joins TRBV5-6 and TRBJ2-3; TRBD2 aligns across 7 bases. The CDR3 is 15 residues long. Germline CDR1 SGHDT, CDR2 YYEEEE. The ends lost 0 bases at V and 5 bases at J; junction bases unmatched: 6. The DNA of the CDR3 is TGTGCCAGCAGCTTGGGTCGGGGGGAATTAGATACGCAGTATTTT. As protein: CASSLGRGELDTQYF.

The chain combines TRBV20-1 with TRBJ2-1; 10 bases map to TRBD2. The ends lost 6 bases at V and 5 bases at J; junction bases unmatched: 10. CDR1 and CDR2 from the germline V gene are DFQATT and SNEGSKA (reference sequence). This CDR3 has 15 residues. Here the CDR3 reads CSARDPSGGHNEQFF. The CDR3 region has the DNA TGCAGTGCGAGGGACCCTAGCGGGGGACACAATGAGCAGTTCTTC.